This entry lists 12 T cell receptor beta chains sequenced from one sample in a study of shared clonotypes between healthy human individuals. This table comes from immunoSEQ multiplex PCR, and its TCRdb copy is limited to in-frame clones, with some not included. The table has roughly 1,000,000 clones, around 78% seen once. The specimen was memory CD4+ T cells from PBMCs. Described subset: CD45RA-negative fraction. The receptor source for this set is a man in his late teens or twenties in good health. Some clones in this sample may be carry-over from other donors' samples.

V gene TRBV11-2 combines with J gene TRBJ1-2; D is ambiguous. This CDR3 is built from 14 residues. The V end was cut by 5 bases, the J end by 0 bases, with 10 bases between. Germline V CDR1 and CDR2: SGHAT, FQNNGV. The chain's CDR3 is CASSMFRTNYGYTF. The CDR3 DNA follows: TGTGCCAGCAGCATGTTCCGTACTAACTATGGCTACACCTTC.

J is TRBJ2-5 and V is TRBV7-9; perhaps TRBD1 as D (5 bases). This CDR3 has 15 amino acids. Germline values: CDR1 SEHNR, CDR2 FQNEAQ (reference sequence). Trimming shortened V by 1 base and J by 5 bases, and 14 bases separated the two germline ends. The CDR3 DNA reads as TGTGCCAGCAGCTTAGGACAGTATGATGGGGAGACCCAGTACTTC. Translation gives CASSLGQYDGETQYF.

The CDR3, as DNA: TGCGCCAGCAGCTTGGATGGGACAGCGAAAGAGACCCAGTACTTC. This encodes CASSLDGTAKETQYF. The rearrangement uses TRBV5-1 and TRBJ2-5; 7 positions match TRBD1. Germline trimming cut 0 bases from V and 3 bases from J; bases unmatched to any gene: 5. Germline V gene sequence: CDR1 SGHRS, CDR2 YFSETQ. The CDR3 totals 15 residues.

With regard to this clone: Since a far larger clone is one base different, this is likely a read error. The chain couples TRBV7-9 to TRBJ1-3; D is unresolved. The CDR3 is 17 residues long. Looked up from germline, CDR1 is SEHNR and CDR2 is FQNEAQ (reference sequence). V dropped 1 base and J dropped 0 bases, with 13 bases sitting between them. The CDR3 is CASSLVGPKGSGNTIYF. In nucleotides, the CDR3 is TGTGCCAGCAGCTTAGTTGGTCCAAAGGGCTCTGGAAACACCATATATTTT.

Concerning this clone: A much larger clone lies one base from this, so it may be a read error. The rearrangement joins TRBV28 to TRBJ2-3; D unclear. V was clipped by 5 bases and J by 2 bases, with 5 bases between them. This CDR3 is 12 amino acids long. Germline CDR1 reads MDHEN; CDR2 reads SYDVKM. CDR3 in DNA: TGTGCCAGCAGTCCAAACACAGATACGCAGTATTTT. Amino acid sequence: CASSPNTDTQYF.

V is TRBV7-9 and J is TRBJ2-3; D possibly corresponds to TRBD2 (6 bases). CDR1 is SEHNR, CDR2 FQNEAQ, per germline (reference sequence). The CDR3 sequence is 16 residues long. V dropped 0 bases and J dropped 0 bases, with 10 bases sitting between them. In DNA form, the CDR3 reads TGTGCCAGCAGCTTAGCGGAGGGGCATAGCACAGATACGCAGTATTTT. This encodes CASSLAEGHSTDTQYF.

The chain uses TRBV2 and TRBJ2-1; the match to TRBD1 covers 8 bases. V gave up 5 bases and J gave up 6 bases; unmatched junction bases: 6. CDR3 length: 14 amino acids. The germline V gene encodes CDR1 SNHLY and CDR2 FYNNEI. The chain's CDR3 is CASSWTGKRNEQFF. In nucleotides, the CDR3 is TGTGCCAGCAGTTGGACAGGGAAACGCAATGAGCAGTTCTTC.

The genes are TRBV7-2 and TRBJ2-2; 13 positions match TRBD2. The CDR3 is made up of 17 amino acids. The V and J ends lost 5 bases and 5 bases, in that order; junction bases with no gene match: 8. Germline V CDR1 and CDR2: SGHTA, FQGNSA. CDR3 in DNA: TGTGCCAGCAGCCGCCGCCGGGGACTAGCGGGAACCGGGGAGCTGTTTTTT. It is translated as CASSRRRGLAGTGELFF.

This chain joins TRBV28 and TRBJ2-2, with 9 bases that match TRBD2. Germline V CDR1 and CDR2: MDHEN, SYDVKM. The CDR3 runs 15 residues. V shed 6 bases and J 4 bases; nucleotides not matched to a gene: 6. This CDR3 is CASSYSGSGTGELFF. CDR3 in DNA: TGTGCCAGCAGCTATAGCGGGAGTGGCACCGGGGAGCTGTTTTTT.

V gene TRBV27 combines with J gene TRBJ2-6; TRBD1 aligns across 7 bases. J lost 1 base, V lost 7 bases, and 16 bases had no gene match. This CDR3 comprises 19 residues. CDR1 MNHEY and CDR2 SMNVEV come from the germline V gene (reference sequence). The CDR3 here is CASIYPPGQRLSGANVLTF. The CDR3 DNA is TGTGCCAGCATATACCCGCCGGGACAGCGATTATCTGGGGCCAACGTCCTGACTTTC. Full variable domain (outside the CDR3, taken from reference TRBV27 and TRBJ2-6): EAQVTQNPRYLITVTGKKLTVTCSQNMNHEYMSWYRQDPGLGLRQIYYSMNVEVTDKGDVPEGYKVSRKEKRNFPLILESPSPNQTSLYFCASIYPPGQRLSGANVLTFGAGSRLTVL.

The gene calls are TRBV4-2 and TRBJ2-5; weak D call: TRBD1 (7 bases). The CDR3 covers 20 residues. With 0 bases removed from V and 4 bases from J, the gap between germline ends came to 27 bases. CDR1 is LGHNA and CDR2 is YNFKEQ in the germline V gene. The CDR3 is CASSQDIHPGGKSLGETQYF. The CDR3 DNA reads TGTGCCAGCAGCCAAGATATCCACCCAGGGGGGAAATCGCTAGGAGAGACCCAGTACTTC.

CDR3 protein: CATSRDVGGQRNIQYF. CDR3 in DNA: TGTGCCACCAGCAGAGATGTGGGCGGGCAACGAAACATTCAGTACTTC. This sequence joins TRBV15 and TRBJ2-4, with D possibly being TRBD2 (5 bases). V gave up 0 bases and J gave up 6 bases, with 15 bases separating them. The CDR3 has 16 residues. Germline CDR1 reads LNHNV; CDR2 reads YYDKDF (reference sequence).